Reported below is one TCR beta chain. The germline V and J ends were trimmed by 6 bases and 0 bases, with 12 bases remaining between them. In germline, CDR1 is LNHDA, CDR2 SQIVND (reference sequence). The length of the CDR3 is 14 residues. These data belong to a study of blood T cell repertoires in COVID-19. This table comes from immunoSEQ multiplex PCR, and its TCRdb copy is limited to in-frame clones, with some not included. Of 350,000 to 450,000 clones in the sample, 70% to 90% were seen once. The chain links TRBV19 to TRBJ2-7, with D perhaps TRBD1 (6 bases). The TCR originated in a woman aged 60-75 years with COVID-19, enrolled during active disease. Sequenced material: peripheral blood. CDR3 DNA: TGTGCCAGTAGCCGGGACACAAACTCCTACGAGCAGTACTTC. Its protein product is CASSRDTNSYEQYF.